These T cell receptor beta chains were read from a single sample in a study of cytomegalovirus exposure and HLA in healthy donors. The table came from immunoSEQ multiplex PCR; TCRdb's copy has only in-frame clones and leaves some out. The sample holds fewer than 95,000 clones, just over 75% seen once. Sequenced sample: PBMCs. These receptors all stem from a man aged 30-40 years in good health and CMV-seronegative. CDR3s include the opening cysteine and the closing phenylalanine or tryptophan. A D gene is named only where the DNA matches it firmly. Only part of the rows carry a size: once, few, many, or a class if the clone is expanded.

d_gene	j_gene	abundance	v_gene	CDR3nt	CDR3aa
TRBD1	TRBJ1-1	NA	TRBV4-2	TGTGCCAGCAGCCAAGATTTAAAGGACAGGGGGCGGGGGGGGACTGAAGCTTTCTTT	CASSQDLKDRGRGGTEAFF
NA	TRBJ2-2	NA	TRBV10-3	TGTGCCATCAGTGAGTCGAGCTCGGGCACCGGGGAGCTGTTTTTT	CAISESSSGTGELFF
TRBD1	TRBJ1-2	NA	TRBV28	TGTGCCAGCAGTTTAACAGGGGCCCTTAACTATGGCTACACCTTC	CASSLTGALNYGYTF
NA	TRBJ1-6	NA	TRBV7-3	TGTGCCAGCAGCTTATGGGGAGATGAGCCCATATTGTATAATTCACCCCTCCACTTT	CASSLWGDEPILYNSPLHF
TRBD1	TRBJ2-7	NA	TRBV11-3	TGTGCCAGCAGCCGTTACGGGACAGAAAAGGAGCCCGAGCAGTACTTC	CASSRYGTEKEPEQYF
NA	TRBJ1-1	few	TRBV2	TGTGCCAGCAGTATACAGGGCCTGAACACTGAAGCTTTCTTT	CASSIQGLNTEAFF
TRBD1	TRBJ1-3	NA	TRBV6-1	TGTGCCAGCAGTGCTACGGGACAGGGTACTGGAAACACCATATATTTT	CASSATGQGTGNTIYF
TRBD1	TRBJ1-3	NA	TRBV5-1	TGCGCCAGCAGTAATCGGACAGGGGCAGGAAACACCATATATTTT	CASSNRTGAGNTIYF
NA	TRBJ2-3	NA	TRBV5-4	TGTGCCAGCAGCTTGGGTCCAACTAGCACAGATACGCAGTATTTT	CASSLGPTSTDTQYF
NA	TRBJ2-5	once	TRBV28	TGTGCCAGCAGTTTGGAGGGACTTGGTGGAAAAACCCAGTACTTC	CASSLEGLGGKTQYF
NA	TRBJ1-2	NA	TRBV29-1	TGCAGCGTGAGGGACGGGGGACCTAACTATGGCTACACCTTC	CSVRDGGPNYGYTF
NA	TRBJ1-1	NA	TRBV5-1	TGCGCCAGCAGCCCTCCGGTGAACACTGAAGCTTTCTTT	CASSPPVNTEAFF
NA	TRBJ2-1	NA	TRBV19	TGTGCCAGTAGCCGATCTAGAAATGAGCAGTTCTTC	CASSRSRNEQFF
TRBD1	TRBJ1-1	NA	TRBV7-9	TGTGCCAGCAGCCACACGGGACAGGGGGCCCCCTTAAAAGCTTTCTTT	CASSHTGQGAPLKAFF
NA	TRBJ1-2	once	TRBV9	TGTGCCAGCAGCGGCGCTGTTTATGGCTACACCTTC	CASSGAVYGYTF
TRBD1	TRBJ2-3	NA	TRBV13	TGTGCCAGCAGCGCGACAGGGGTTGACACAGATACGCAGTATTTT	CASSATGVDTDTQYF
NA	TRBJ1-1	NA	TRBV4-1	TGCGCCAGCAGCCAAAATTCCCAGAACACTGAAGCTTTCTTT	CASSQNSQNTEAFF
NA	TRBJ2-7	NA	TRBV29-1	TGCAGCGCCTCCCGTAGTTACGAGCAGTACTTC	CSASRSYEQYF
NA	TRBJ2-3	NA	TRBV29-1	TGCAGCGTTGTCTCCCGGGATAGCACAGATACGCAGTATTTT	CSVVSRDSTDTQYF
NA	TRBJ1-1	NA	TRBV29-1	TGCAGCGTAGATCACAGGGTGGCTGAAGCTTTCTTT	CSVDHRVAEAFF
TRBD1	TRBJ1-4	once	TRBV25-1	TGTGCCAGCAGCTTAGGCTCACAGGGGGTTCTGTTTTTT	CASSLGSQGVLFF
TRBD2	TRBJ2-2	NA	TRBV19	TGTGCCAGTAGTAGACTAGCGGCCTCGAGGACCGGGGAGCTGTTTTTT	CASSRLAASRTGELFF
NA	TRBJ1-2	NA	TRBV6-4	TGTGCCACCAGGGACGCCGGTTATGGCTACACCTTC	CATRDAGYGYTF
NA	TRBJ2-5	NA	TRBV29-1	TGCAGCGTTTCACAGGGTCGGGAGACCCAGTACTTC	CSVSQGRETQYF
TRBD2	TRBJ2-3	NA	TRBV18	TGTGCCAGCTCACAGGTGACTAGCGGGTTTAGCACAGATACGCAGTATTTT	CASSQVTSGFSTDTQYF
TRBD1	TRBJ2-4	NA	TRBV6-1	TGTGCCAGCAGTGATGCCGCCAGGGGGAACATTCAGTACTTC	CASSDAARGNIQYF